These 12 T cell receptor beta chains came from one sample sequenced in a study of control samples from healthy donors and cancer patients. Clones were sequenced by immunoSEQ multiplex PCR, and TCRdb holds only the in-frame ones, with some missing. The data contain roughly 450,000 clones, 80% to 95% of them singletons. The specimen was PBMCs. The source of these receptors is a middle-aged man with head and neck cancer.

This clone was seen a single time. The V gene is TRBV30, the J gene TRBJ2-1; 7 bases line up with TRBD2. Germline CDR1 is GTSNPN and CDR2 is SVGIG (reference sequence). V lost 5 bases to trimming and J lost 13 bases; unmatched junction nucleotides: 11. This CDR3 is 12 amino acids long. In nucleotides, the CDR3 is TGTGCCTGGGGCGGACTAGTCTTGTATCAGTTCTTC. Amino acid sequence: CAWGGLVLYQFF.

A single count supports this clone. V and J are TRBV18 and TRBJ2-7; TRBD1 matches at 9 bases. This CDR3 comprises 15 residues. V lost 1 base, J lost 6 bases, and 7 bases stayed unmatched. From germline, CDR1 is KGHSH and CDR2 LQKENI. CDR3 residues: CASSPRGQGSGEQYF. The CDR3 DNA sequence: TGTGCCAGCTCACCACGGGGACAGGGTTCAGGCGAGCAGTACTTC. Full variable domain (missing parts from reference TRBV18 and TRBJ2-7): NAGVMQNPRHLVRRRGQEARLRCSPMKGHSHVYWYRQLPEEGLKFMVYLQKENIIDESGMPKERFSAEFPKEGPSILRIQQVVRGDSAAYFCASSPRGQGSGEQYFGPGTRLTVT.

The chain links TRBV6-5 to TRBJ2-7; weak D call: TRBD1 (5 bases). In germline, CDR1 is MNHEY, CDR2 SVGAGI. Between the trimmed V and J ends, which lost 9 bases and 7 bases, there was a span of 22 bases. The CDR3 has 14 amino acids. This CDR3 is CASQGLSSFREQYF. CDR3 in DNA: TGTGCCAGTCAGGGCCTCTCCTCGTTTCGGGAGCAGTACTTC.

This chain links TRBV9 with TRBJ2-1, with 10 positions matching TRBD2. After removal of 0 bases from V and 7 bases from J, the junction contained 7 bases not matched to a gene. The CDR3 sequence is 16 residues long. Germline loops: CDR1 SGDLS, CDR2 YYNGEE. CDR3 sequence (DNA): TGTGCCAGCAGCGTAGTGAAACTAGCGGGAATGAATGAGCAGTTCTTC. Its protein product is CASSVVKLAGMNEQFF.

This clone was observed a single time. The J gene is TRBJ2-5, the V gene TRBV14, with D uncertain. Germline V gene lookup returns CDR1 SGHDN and CDR2 FVKESK. Between the trimmed V and J ends, which lost 0 bases and 7 bases, there was a span of 9 bases. This CDR3 has 13 residues. The CDR3 nucleotides are TGTGCCAGCAGCCAAGATTGGCGCAGGACCCAGTACTTC. Its translation: CASSQDWRRTQYF.

This clone was observed a single time. V gene TRBV27 combines with J gene TRBJ2-7; possibly TRBD1 for D (6 bases). This CDR3 is built from 15 residues. Trimming left V 6 bases short and J 3 bases short, with 18 bases between. The germline gives CDR1 MNHEY, CDR2 SMNVEV (reference sequence). The CDR3 is CASRPGGGLGYEQYF. The CDR3 DNA reads as TGTGCCAGCAGGCCGGGTGGGGGCCTGGGCTACGAGCAGTACTTC.

This clone was seen just once. The chain uses TRBV7-9 and TRBJ1-1; D gene ambiguous. Trimming removed 2 bases from V and 0 bases from J, with 7 bases in between. The germline CDR1 and CDR2 sequences are SEHNR and FQNEAQ (reference sequence). The CDR3 is 14 amino acids. CDR3 sequence (DNA): TGTGCCAGCAGCTTACAGGCAATGAACACTGAAGCTTTCTTT. Translation gives CASSLQAMNTEAFF.

The CDR3 reads CASSQDHRTGGSGANVLTF. The CDR3 DNA follows: TGCGCCAGCAGCCAAGATCATAGGACAGGGGGCTCCGGGGCCAACGTCCTGACTTTC. The chain has TRBV4-3 and TRBJ2-6; 11 bases line up with TRBD1. The germline V gene encodes CDR1 LGHNA and CDR2 YSLEER. The CDR3 sequence is 19 residues long. The junction had 8 bases not matched to a gene; V was cut back by 0 bases and J by 4 bases.

The chain links TRBV10-2 to TRBJ1-1; 7 nucleotides agree with TRBD1. CDR1 and CDR2 (germline): WSHSY, SAAADI. This CDR3 spans 14 amino acids. Germline trimming cut 0 bases from V and 5 bases from J; bases unmatched to any gene: 3. CDR3 in amino acids: CASSESEGATEAFF. CDR3 sequence (DNA): TGCGCCAGCAGTGAGTCTGAGGGGGCGACTGAAGCTTTCTTT.

The chain employs TRBV7-2 and TRBJ2-2; no clear D. CDR1 SGHTA and CDR2 FQGNSA come from the germline V gene. V lost 1 base and J 1 base, leaving 4 bases between the germline ends. The CDR3 has 14 amino acids. The CDR3 sequence: CASSLVRNTGELFF. CDR3 sequence (DNA): TGTGCCAGCAGCTTAGTCAGGAACACCGGGGAGCTGTTTTTT.

The rearrangement links TRBV9 to TRBJ2-3; 11 bases match TRBD2. The germline V gene encodes CDR1 SGDLS and CDR2 YYNGEE. After removal of 3 bases from V and 5 bases from J, the junction contained 5 bases not matched to a gene. The CDR3 spans 15 residues. The CDR3 loop is CASSDSGGGIDTQYF. The CDR3 coding sequence is TGTGCCAGCAGCGATAGCGGGGGGGGGATAGATACGCAGTATTTT.

This sequence joins TRBV5-1 and TRBJ2-5, with a weak D call TRBD2 (6 bases). Germline loops: CDR1 SGHRS, CDR2 YFSETQ. V gave up 9 bases and J gave up 1 base, with 13 bases separating them. This CDR3 comprises 13 residues. CDR3 coding DNA: TGCGCCACTGCGCGGGATCCCCAAGAGACCCAGTACTTC. Protein: CATARDPQETQYF.